This passage covers 30 T cell receptor beta chains from one sample sequenced in a study of STAT3 mutations in large granular lymphocyte leukemia (dated by TCRdb to about 2019). General findings and caveats noted by the study authors: At least one immunodominant TCRbeta clonotype was identified in every T-LGLL patient, and multiple immunodominant subclonotypes were identified in about half of the T-LGLL patients.

No antigen is known for these receptors. Library construction relied on the immunoSEQ multiplex PCR assay. The source is immuneACCESS, and TCRdb retained only in-frame sequences with V and J called. Part of the clones is not carried over; for the studies checked, unresolved V genes explain less than half of this, and the remainder is unexplained. This sample holds 6,500 to 8,000 clones; less than 60% were observed only once. The ten top clones hold roughly 79% of the sample. The sequencing sample was made of peripheral blood mononuclear cells. Source of these receptors: a boy aged 5-17 years with T-cell large granular lymphocyte leukemia. Some clones in this sample may be carry-over from other donors' samples. The age is the age at diagnosis.

The chain is built from TRBV7-9 and TRBJ1-5; possible D gene TRBD1, 6 bases. V dropped 4 bases and J dropped 4 bases, with 11 bases sitting between them. The CDR3 runs to 14 residues. The V gene's germline CDR1 is SEHNR and CDR2 FQNEAQ (reference sequence). The CDR3 region has the DNA TGTGCCAGCAGCTCGGACAGAGGAAATCAGCCCCAGCATTTT. Residues: CASSSDRGNQPQHF.

The chain recombines TRBV5-4 with TRBJ2-3, with a weak D call TRBD2 (5 bases). V was clipped by 1 base and J by 2 bases, with 8 bases between them. CDR1 and CDR2 from the germline V gene are SGHNT and YYREEE (reference sequence). This CDR3 region has 14 residues. The DNA of the CDR3 is TGTGCCAGCAGCTTGCCTAGCCCCACAGATACGCAGTATTTT. It codes for CASSLPSPTDTQYF.

V is TRBV5-1 and J is TRBJ2-7; D is unclear. CDR1 and CDR2 (germline): SGHRS, YFSETQ. V was shortened by 5 bases and J by 1 base, with 13 bases between the two germline ends. This CDR3 is 14 amino acids long. CDR3 DNA: TGCGCCAGCAGTCTTACGGACGGTTCCTACGAGCAGTACTTC. Translation: CASSLTDGSYEQYF.

CDR3 region: CASSQTTGGNQPQHF. CDR3 DNA sequence: TGTGCCAGCAGTCAAACGACAGGTGGCAATCAGCCCCAGCATTTT. V usage is TRBV6-5 and J usage is TRBJ1-5; tentative D call: TRBD1 (6 bases). Germline V gene sequence: CDR1 MNHEY, CDR2 SVGAGI. This CDR3 has 15 amino acids. The V end was cut by 5 bases, the J end by 2 bases, with 13 bases between.

V gene TRBV18 combines with J gene TRBJ1-2; no clear D. Trimming pared 4 bases from V and 8 bases from J, leaving 14 bases between. The CDR3 is 13 residues long. Germline lookup yields CDR1 KGHSH and CDR2 LQKENI. CDR3 protein: CASSLGRDEGYTF. The CDR3 nucleotides read TGTGCCAGCTCACTCGGACGAGATGAGGGCTACACCTTC.

The rearrangement uses TRBV19 and TRBJ1-5, with TRBD1 identical over 8 bases. Germline V gives CDR1 LNHDA, CDR2 SQIVND (reference sequence). V was clipped by 8 bases and J by 3 bases; unmatched bases: 3. The CDR3 loop spans 13 amino acids. CDR3 bases: TGTGCCAGTGGACAGGGCCCCAATCAGCCCCAGCATTTT. This codes for CASGQGPNQPQHF.

This clone has a handful of counts. The chain employs TRBV13 and TRBJ2-2; tentatively, D is TRBD2 (6 bases). The CDR3 loop spans 14 amino acids. V was trimmed by 5 bases and J by 5 bases, leaving 12 bases between them. Germline CDR1 and CDR2: PRHDT and FYEKMQ (reference sequence). The CDR3 region has the DNA TGTGCCAGCAGCCGCCTTGGGGGGACCGGGGAGCTGTTTTTT. Translating it yields CASSRLGGTGELFF.

The rearrangement uses TRBV9 and TRBJ2-7; D may be TRBD2 (5 bases). Per germline, CDR1 SGDLS and CDR2 YYNGEE. This CDR3 has 14 residues. Trimming cost V 3 bases and J 0 bases, with 10 bases left between them. As DNA, the CDR3 is TGTGCCAGCAGCGCACGGGATCTCTCCTACGAGCAGTACTTC. This gives the protein CASSARDLSYEQYF.

The rearrangement uses TRBV7-2 and TRBJ2-7; possibly TRBD1 for D (5 bases). Germline values: CDR1 SGHTA, CDR2 FQGNSA. The CDR3 runs to 13 residues. Trimming removed 5 bases at V and 1 base at J, with 9 bases between. In nucleotides, the CDR3 is TGTGCCAGCAGCCCCCCAGGGTCCTACGAGCAGTACTTC. It is translated as CASSPPGSYEQYF.

V gene TRBV5-1 combines with J gene TRBJ2-1, with D hard to call. This CDR3 spans 16 amino acids. With 3 bases removed from V and 10 bases from J, the gap between germline ends came to 23 bases. Looked up from germline, CDR1 is SGHRS and CDR2 is YFSETQ. CDR3 amino acids: CASSSPESDRSEEQFF. The DNA of the CDR3 is TGCGCCAGCAGCTCGCCGGAATCGGACCGGTCTGAGGAGCAGTTCTTC. The entire variable domain, with the rest obtained from reference TRBV5-1 and TRBJ2-1, is as follows: KAGVTQTPRYLIKTRGQQVTLSCSPISGHRSVSWYQQTPGQGLQFLFEYFSETQRNKGNFPGRFSGRQFSNSRSEMNVSTLELGDSALYLCASSSPESDRSEEQFFGPGTRLTVL.

This rearrangement joins TRBV27 to TRBJ2-1; 7 nucleotides agree with TRBD2. The junction had 12 bases not matched to a gene; V was cut back by 8 bases and J by 2 bases. There are 16 residues in the CDR3. CDR1 is MNHEY, CDR2 SMNVEV, per germline (reference sequence). Here the CDR3 reads CASRTSWTRTYNEQFF. The CDR3 coding sequence is TGTGCCAGCCGAACCTCCTGGACTAGAACCTACAATGAGCAGTTCTTC.

The chain uses TRBV9 and TRBJ2-7, with D possibly called TRBD1 or TRBD2 (5 bases each). The CDR3 is made up of 16 amino acids. The V end was cut by 0 bases, the J end by 3 bases, with 16 bases between. Germline-derived CDR1 and CDR2 are SGDLS and YYNGEE. CDR3 in DNA: TGTGCCAGCAGCGTAGGCACCGGGACGGAATACTACGAGCAGTACTTC. It yields the protein CASSVGTGTEYYEQYF.

This clone was detected only once. The chain links TRBV5-4 to TRBJ2-7; D is possibly TRBD1 or TRBD2 (5 bases each). The V end was cut by 4 bases, the J end by 4 bases, with 21 bases between. This CDR3 has 16 amino acids. Germline assignment: CDR1 SGHNT and CDR2 YYREEE (reference sequence). The CDR3 region is CASSPTRGAAGYEQYF. The CDR3 bases are TGTGCCAGCAGCCCAACTAGAGGGGCGGCAGGGTACGAGCAGTACTTC. Full variable domain (rest looked up from reference TRBV5-4 and TRBJ2-7): ETGVTQSPTHLIKTRGQQVTLRCSSQSGHNTVSWYQQALGQGPQFIFQYYREEENGRGNFPPRFSGLQFPNYSSELNVNALELDDSALYLCASSPTRGAAGYEQYFGPGTRLTVT.

The V and J genes are TRBV5-1 and TRBJ2-7, with TRBD1 as a possible D gene (5 bases). CDR1 and CDR2 from the germline V gene are SGHRS and YFSETQ. This CDR3 is built from 13 residues. V was cut by 5 bases and J by 4 bases, with 13 bases left in between. This CDR3 is CASSQGSNYEQYF. The CDR3 DNA is TGCGCCAGCAGTCAGGGTTCGAATTACGAGCAGTACTTC.

The V gene is TRBV7-8, the J gene TRBJ1-2, with D possibly TRBD1 on 5 matching bases. The CDR3 covers 16 residues. The V gene's germline CDR1 is SGHVS and CDR2 FQNEAQ. Trimming took off 2 bases at V and 0 bases at J, with 13 bases between the two ends. As DNA, the CDR3 is TGTGCCAGCAGCTTATTTACAGGCACAGCTAACTATGGCTACACCTTC. Translated: CASSLFTGTANYGYTF.

V usage is TRBV7-8 and J usage is TRBJ2-1; TRBD2 matches at 12 bases. The CDR3 loop spans 18 amino acids. Germline V lookup: CDR1 SGHVS, CDR2 FQNEAQ. V was clipped by 5 bases and J by 7 bases; unmatched bases: 15. The CDR3 spells CASSLRPASGRGINEQFF. The CDR3 DNA follows: TGTGCCAGCAGCCTCCGACCCGCTAGCGGGAGGGGGATTAATGAGCAGTTCTTC.

The chain joins TRBV20-1 to TRBJ2-7, with 7 bases that match TRBD2. Germline CDR1 DFQATT, CDR2 SNEGSKA (reference sequence). The CDR3 consists of 11 residues. CDR3 nucleotides: TGCAGGCCGGGGGGATCCTACGAGCAGTACTTC. Encoded protein: CRPGGSYEQYF.

The J gene is TRBJ1-6, the V gene TRBV4-2; D is ambiguous. The CDR3 loop spans 15 amino acids. Trimming cost V 1 base and J 8 bases, with 12 bases left between them. The germline CDR1 and CDR2 sequences are LGHNA and YNFKEQ. The CDR3 loop is CASSQGEGYDSPLHF. Written as DNA, the CDR3 is TGTGCCAGCAGCCAAGGTGAGGGTTATGATTCACCCCTCCACTTT.

This chain links TRBV2 with TRBJ1-2, with D perhaps matching TRBD1 (5 bases). CDR3 length equals 14 residues. Germline V gives CDR1 SNHLY, CDR2 FYNNEI. V lost 0 bases, J lost 4 bases, and 9 bases lay in between. As DNA, the CDR3 is TGTGCCAGCAGTGAAGCTAAGGGGTTCTATGGCTACACCTTC. Its protein product is CASSEAKGFYGYTF.

The chain links TRBV6-6 to TRBJ2-1; no firm D call. This CDR3 has 11 amino acids. Germline values: CDR1 MNHNY, CDR2 SVGAGI (reference sequence). The V end was cut by 10 bases, the J end by 7 bases, with 11 bases between. CDR3 DNA sequence: TGTGCCACCGCGGCCCATAATGAGCAGTTCTTC. It is translated as CATAAHNEQFF.

V usage is TRBV29-1 and J usage is TRBJ1-2; possible D gene TRBD1, 5 bases. V shed 2 bases and J shed 3 bases, with 10 bases lying between them. This CDR3 spans 13 amino acids. Germline-derived CDR1 and CDR2 are SQVTM and ANQGSEA. CDR3 loop: CSVEQGADYGYTF. CDR3 nucleotides: TGCAGCGTTGAACAAGGGGCGGACTATGGCTACACCTTC.

This clone was observed once. The junction departs from the called germline gene at one end, perhaps through a read error. This rearrangement joins TRBV29-1 to TRBJ1-2; 8 bases align to TRBD1. This CDR3 comprises 12 residues. Per germline, CDR1 SQVTM and CDR2 ANQGSEA. CDR3 bases: TGCAGCGTTCAAGACAGGGGTTGGGGCTACACCTTC. This encodes CSVQDRGWGYTF.

DNA for the CDR3: TGCGCCAGCAGTCTCGGACAATTCGGCACAGATACGCAGTATTTT. This translates into CASSLGQFGTDTQYF. The chain uses TRBV5-1 and TRBJ2-3, with TRBD1 as a possible D gene (5 bases). The V end lost 5 bases, the J end lost 1 base, and 14 bases lay between the germline ends. Germline lookup yields CDR1 SGHRS and CDR2 YFSETQ. The CDR3 is 15 amino acids.

The chain joins TRBV18 to TRBJ2-7; D unresolved. Germline CDR1 and CDR2: KGHSH and LQKENI. Trimming shortened V by 3 bases and J by 10 bases, and 22 bases separated the two germline ends. The CDR3 has 15 amino acids. As DNA, the CDR3 is TGTGCCAGCTCACCTACCGAAGTTCTCGGAACCTCTCAGTACTTC. This sequence encodes CASSPTEVLGTSQYF.

The rearrangement joins TRBV18 to TRBJ1-5, with a weak D call TRBD1 (5 bases). V was trimmed by 3 bases and J by 6 bases, leaving 9 bases between them. CDR1 KGHSH and CDR2 LQKENI come from the germline V gene. This CDR3 has 13 residues. The CDR3 is CASSPGTAQPQHF. The CDR3 DNA sequence: TGTGCCAGCTCACCTGGGACGGCTCAGCCCCAGCATTTT.

The chain joins TRBV18 to TRBJ1-6, with no clear D. V was clipped by 6 bases and J by 1 base, with 10 bases between them. CDR3 size: 15 residues. Germline-derived CDR1 and CDR2 are KGHSH and LQKENI. DNA of the CDR3: TGTGCCAGCTCGTTTAGTGGGTCCTATAATTCACCCCTCCACTTT. The encoded protein is CASSFSGSYNSPLHF. Variable domain in full (rest from reference TRBV18 and TRBJ1-6): NAGVMQNPRHLVRRRGQEARLRCSPMKGHSHVYWYRQLPEEGLKFMVYLQKENIIDESGMPKERFSAEFPKEGPSILRIQQVVRGDSAAYFCASSFSGSYNSPLHFGNGTRLTVT.

V and J are TRBV6-6 and TRBJ1-6; 8 positions agree with TRBD1. Germline trimming cut 6 bases from V and 7 bases from J; bases unmatched to any gene: 5. The length of the CDR3 is 14 residues. Germline V gene lookup returns CDR1 MNHNY and CDR2 SVGAGI (reference sequence). The chain's CDR3 is CASSLGQVNSPLHF. The CDR3 DNA reads TGTGCCAGCAGCCTGGGACAGGTCAATTCACCCCTCCACTTT.

The chain recombines TRBV5-4 with TRBJ2-7; D remains ambiguous. This CDR3 has 12 residues. The germline V gene has CDR1 SGHNT and CDR2 YYREEE (reference sequence). V lost 0 bases, J lost 6 bases, and 7 bases lay in between. The CDR3 loop reads CASSLARAEQYF. The CDR3 DNA sequence: TGTGCCAGCAGCTTGGCTAGGGCCGAGCAGTACTTC.

The chain employs TRBV14 and TRBJ2-1, with 14 positions matching TRBD2. Per the germline V gene, CDR1 is SGHDN and CDR2 is FVKESK. The CDR3 spans 17 residues. V shed 2 bases, J shed 8 bases, and the junction held 8 bases outside the gene matches. The CDR3 DNA follows: TGTGCCAGCAGCCAATCGGCCGGGACTAGCGGGAGTCATGAGCAGTTCTTC. Protein sequence: CASSQSAGTSGSHEQFF.

This chain links TRBV6-4 with TRBJ2-7; 11 bases line up with TRBD2. V dropped 6 bases and J dropped 5; count of bases not matched to a gene: 6. The CDR3 consists of 14 residues. Germline V lookup: CDR1 MRHNA, CDR2 SNTAGT. CDR3 protein: CASRPGTSGNEQYF. The CDR3, as DNA: TGTGCCAGCAGGCCCGGGACTAGCGGAAACGAGCAGTACTTC.